This T cell receptor beta chain was retrieved from a study of blood T cells in healthy people across ages. Study-level information: Capture by template switching was about one barcoded beta molecule per two T cells. The study, taken as a whole, reports: Using unsorted PBMCs precluded a conclusive naive versus antigen-experienced comparison.

Concerning this clonotype itself: Its antigen is still unknown.

This CDR3 has 16 amino acids. V lost 5 bases, J lost 0 bases, and 14 bases lay in between. Germline V gene sequence: CDR1 SGHTA, CDR2 FQGTGA. Through a sample-barcoded 5' primer and a J-beta primer mix, a second PCR was run for roughly 7 to 12 cycles. Using its own MiXCR run on the 5' RACE reads, TCRdb lists one record per CDR3 protein. The data hold about 780,000 distinct CDR3 sequences, with roughly 60% observed a single time. The rearrangement links TRBV7-3 to TRBJ2-1, with D perhaps TRBD1 or TRBD2 (5 bases each). The sequence came from a man younger than 45 in good health. Sample: blood. The CDR3 DNA reads as TGTGCCAGCAGCCCTACTATCGGGGCCTCCTACAATGAGCAGTTCTTC. Encoded protein: CASSPTIGASYNEQFF.